The present T cell receptor beta chain was sequenced within a study of T cells after yellow fever vaccination. The overall study: Fractions of limited cellularity were prepared by means of SMART-Seq v4 Ultra Low Input.

This clonotype was counted at least ten times. 5'RACE template switching produced TCR cDNA carrying a universal primer site and UMIs. TCRdb used MiXCR to reprocess the 5' RACE reads, holding one entry per CDR3 protein. This table holds some 300,000 distinct CDR3 sequences, around 3.6% found once. The germline V gene has CDR1 DFQATT and CDR2 SNEGSKA (reference sequence). The CDR3 is made up of 13 amino acids. V was trimmed by 2 bases and J by 4 bases, leaving 12 bases between them. The receptor was isolated from a man younger than 35 who received the YFV17D yellow fever vaccine. The starting material was PBMCs, obtained on the day of the yellow fever booster vaccination. V is TRBV20-1 and J is TRBJ2-7, with a weak D call TRBD1 (6 bases). The CDR3 spells CSARLGHSYEQYF. CDR3 in DNA: TGCAGTGCTAGATTGGGACATTCATACGAGCAGTACTTC.